Described below is a single T cell receptor beta chain sequence and its context. Its antigen remains unidentified. The sample comes from a study of OX40 agonist ivuxolimab in advanced cancers. Study context: From about 20 to 79 years was the age range, with a mean of approximately 63 years, and around 83% were male.

Study conclusions and caveats: Low normalized T-cell clonal expansion also characterized some of the nonresponders. Among the lowest peripheral clonal expansion occurred in 0.1-3.0 mg/kg partial responders.

The repertoire was sequenced with immunoSEQ multiplex PCR; TCRdb's copy has only in-frame clones and lacks some. Of 98,000 or so clones listed, about 80% are singletons. V was clipped by 5 bases and J by 2 bases, with 15 bases between them. Germline V CDR1 and CDR2: LNHDA, SQIVND (reference sequence). The CDR3 runs 15 residues. This sequence was found in an adult with an advanced solid tumor such as melanoma, head and neck, liver or kidney cancer. Sequencing used CD4+ or CD8+ T cells sorted from blood, obtained in a trial of the OX40 agonist ivuxolimab. V usage is TRBV19 and J usage is TRBJ1-1; a possible D gene is TRBD1 (5 bases). This CDR3 is CASSPDGTGNTEAFF. The CDR3 nucleotides read TGTGCCAGTAGTCCAGATGGAACAGGCAACACTGAAGCTTTCTTT.